The source of this T cell receptor (beta chain) is a study of blood T cell repertoires in COVID-19. The data were produced by immunoSEQ multiplex PCR, yet TCRdb's version contains in-frame clones alone and is incomplete. The table lists 95,000 or so clones, approximately 80% of them singletons. The sequenced sample consisted of peripheral blood. This clonotype originated in a human donor in a cohort sampled during active COVID-19.

In DNA form, the CDR3 reads TGTGCCAGTAGCCAAACTAGCGGGAGGAATAGAGCGCAAGAGACCCAGTACTTC. Its translation is CASSQTSGRNRAQETQYF. The rearrangement joins TRBV19 to TRBJ2-5, with 12 bases that match TRBD2. Losses at the gene ends were 6 bases for V and 2 bases for J; bases not matched to a gene: 13. This CDR3 is 18 amino acids long. Germline assignment: CDR1 LNHDA and CDR2 SQIVND (reference sequence). Drawing the rest from reference TRBV19 and TRBJ2-5, the complete variable domain is DGGITQSPKYLFRKEGQNVTLSCEQNLNHDAMYWYRQDPGQGLRLIYYSQIVNDFQKGDIAEGYSVSREKKESFPLTVTSAQKNPTAFYLCASSQTSGRNRAQETQYFGPGTRLLVL.